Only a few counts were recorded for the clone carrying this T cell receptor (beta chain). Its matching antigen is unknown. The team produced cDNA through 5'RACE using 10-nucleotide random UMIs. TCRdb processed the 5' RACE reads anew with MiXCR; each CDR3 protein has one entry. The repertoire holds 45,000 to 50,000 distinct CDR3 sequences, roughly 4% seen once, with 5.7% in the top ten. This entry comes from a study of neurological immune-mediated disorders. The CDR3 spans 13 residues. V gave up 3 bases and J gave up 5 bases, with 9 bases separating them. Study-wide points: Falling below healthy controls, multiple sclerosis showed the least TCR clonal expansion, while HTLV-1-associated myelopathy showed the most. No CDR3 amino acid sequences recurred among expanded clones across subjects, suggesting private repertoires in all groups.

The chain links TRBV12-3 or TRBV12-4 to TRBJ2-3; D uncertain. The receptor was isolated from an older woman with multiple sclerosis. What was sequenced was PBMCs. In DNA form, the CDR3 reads TGTGCCAGCAGTTTTTCCGTCCGAGATACGCAGTATTTT. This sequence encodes CASSFSVRDTQYF.